Presented here are 31 T cell receptor beta chains from one specimen sequenced in a study of T cell responses to AZD1222 COVID-19 vaccine (dated by TCRdb to about 2021). In the paper's terms, the time point label means: baseline before first vaccination. The library relied on the immunoSEQ multiplex PCR assay. TCRdb re-hosts the immuneACCESS table, in-frame sequences only. Its copies lack some clones; in the studies checked, an unresolved V gene accounts for under half of them, and the cause for the rest is not known. Across this sample there are some 140,000 clones, with about 94% seen only once. The top ten constitute about 5% of the sample. The sequenced sample was peripheral blood, obtained on day 0 of AZD1222 vaccination. The receptors originated from an adult in good health.

This chain connects TRBV2 to TRBJ2-1; D might be TRBD1 (6 bases). From germline, CDR1 is SNHLY and CDR2 FYNNEI. This CDR3 is built from 16 residues. The V and J ends lost 9 bases and 0 bases respectively, with 18 bases between them. The CDR3 sequence is CARTMRQESSYNEQFF. The CDR3 DNA reads as TGTGCCAGAACAATGCGACAGGAGAGCTCCTACAATGAGCAGTTCTTC.

This clone occurred once. The chain employs TRBV27 and TRBJ1-5; tentatively, D is TRBD1 (5 bases). Trimming left V 2 bases short and J 9 bases short, with 11 bases between. This CDR3 region has 13 residues. Germline loops: CDR1 MNHEY, CDR2 SMNVEV (reference sequence). In DNA form, the CDR3 reads TGTGCCAGCAGTTTAATCCAGGGTCTGCCCCAGCATTTT. Amino acid sequence: CASSLIQGLPQHF.

V is TRBV14 and J is TRBJ2-7; D is possibly TRBD1 (5 bases). Germline V gene sequence: CDR1 SGHDN, CDR2 FVKESK. Trimming took 0 bases from V and 7 from J, leaving 16 bases between them. This CDR3 comprises 15 residues. For the CDR3, the DNA is TGTGCCAGCAGCCAAGAGTCAGGGTTCCTTCGGGAGCAGTACTTC. Its translation is CASSQESGFLREQYF.

The chain uses TRBV4-1 and TRBJ1-5; TRBD1 might be the D (5 bases). Germline lookup yields CDR1 MGHRA and CDR2 YSYEKL. V was cut by 1 base and J by 7 bases, with 8 bases left in between. This CDR3 contains 13 residues. The CDR3 bases are TGCGCCAGCAGCCAAGCGGAGGGGCAGCCCCAGCATTTT. Its protein is CASSQAEGQPQHF.

The chain has TRBV2 and TRBJ1-2; no definite D call. Germline assignment: CDR1 SNHLY and CDR2 FYNNEI. The CDR3 has 15 amino acids. The V and J ends lost 0 bases and 0 bases respectively, with 8 bases between them. The DNA for the CDR3 is TGTGCCAGCAGTGAAGCGCGGACGGCTAACTATGGCTACACCTTC. Its protein is CASSEARTANYGYTF.

The chain joins TRBV5-1 to TRBJ2-3; 8 bases line up with TRBD2. V dropped 1 base and J dropped 3; count of bases not matched to a gene: 16. Germline V lookup: CDR1 SGHRS, CDR2 YFSETQ. This CDR3 contains 19 residues. CDR3 sequence reads: CASSLWELADNSGTDTQYF. For the CDR3, the DNA is TGCGCCAGCAGCTTGTGGGAACTAGCGGACAACTCAGGGACAGATACGCAGTATTTT.

This clone was detected only once. J is TRBJ2-1 and V is TRBV30, with D possibly matching TRBD2 (6 bases). CDR3 length: 12 residues. Germline CDR1 is GTSNPN and CDR2 is SVGIG (reference sequence). Trimming took off 0 bases at V and 9 bases at J, with 9 bases between the two ends. The CDR3 region is CAWSVPAGEQFF. In DNA form, the CDR3 reads TGTGCCTGGAGTGTTCCAGCGGGTGAGCAGTTCTTC.

This chain connects TRBV5-4 to TRBJ2-7, with 9 positions matching TRBD1. V trimming: 4 bases; J trimming: 4 bases; junction bases outside the gene matches: 9. Germline V gives CDR1 SGHNT, CDR2 YYREEE (reference sequence). This CDR3 is 15 amino acids long. The CDR3: CASSPGTGNFYEQYF. The DNA for the CDR3 is TGTGCCAGCAGCCCCGGGACAGGGAACTTTTACGAGCAGTACTTC.

V and J are TRBV3-1 (or the pseudogene TRBV3-2) and TRBJ1-6; maybe TRBD1 (6 bases). In germline, CDR1 is LGHDT, CDR2 YNNKEL (reference sequence). V was shortened by 6 bases and J by 6 bases, with 12 bases between the two germline ends. CDR3 length equals 14 residues. CDR3 sequence (DNA): TGTGCCAGCAGGCGCTCGGGGGCTAATTCACCCCTCCACTTT. It is translated as CASRRSGANSPLHF.

CDR3 amino acids: CASTGQGSYEQYF. Written as DNA, the CDR3 is TGCGCCAGCACGGGACAAGGCTCCTACGAGCAGTACTTC. The gene calls are TRBV5-1 and TRBJ2-7; D may be TRBD1 (6 bases). CDR3 size: 13 residues. V was pared by 6 bases and J by 0 bases, with 10 bases between. The germline gives CDR1 SGHRS, CDR2 YFSETQ.

The chain is built from TRBV2 and TRBJ2-7, with 12 nucleotides matching TRBD1. Unmatched junction bases numbered 6, after V lost 7 bases and J lost 5 bases. The CDR3 runs to 14 residues. The germline V gene has CDR1 SNHLY and CDR2 FYNNEI. In DNA, the CDR3 is TGTGCCAGCACGACCGGGACAGGGGGCGACGAGCAGTACTTC. Amino acids: CASTTGTGGDEQYF.

The gene calls are TRBV6-5 and TRBJ2-5; D call uncertain. Germline values: CDR1 MNHEY, CDR2 SVGAGI. The CDR3 extends over 15 amino acids. The V and J ends lost 6 bases and 0 bases respectively, with 14 bases between them. The CDR3 sequence is CASRPDGRYQETQYF. CDR3 nucleotides: TGTGCCAGCAGGCCGGACGGAAGGTACCAAGAGACCCAGTACTTC.

This clone was recorded once. The gene calls are TRBV6-5 and TRBJ1-5; TRBD1 aligns across 7 bases. The CDR3 is made up of 15 amino acids. CDR1 MNHEY and CDR2 SVGAGI come from the germline V gene. The V and J ends lost 0 bases and 4 bases, in that order; junction bases with no gene match: 3. CDR3 amino acids: CASSYSTGDNQPQHF. The CDR3 DNA sequence: TGTGCCAGCAGTTACTCAACAGGGGATAATCAGCCCCAGCATTTT.

J is TRBJ2-5 and V is TRBV6-5; D is perhaps TRBD1 or TRBD2 (5 bases each). The CDR3 runs 16 residues. The V and J ends lost 2 bases and 7 bases respectively, with 20 bases between them. The V gene's germline CDR1 is MNHEY and CDR2 SVGAGI. CDR3 region: CASSYVPKGPTGTQYF. The CDR3, as DNA: TGTGCCAGCAGTTACGTCCCGAAGGGACCCACCGGGACCCAGTACTTC.

The chain couples TRBV30 to TRBJ1-5, with unresolved D. V dropped 2 bases and J dropped 4 bases, with 6 bases sitting between them. Germline V CDR1 and CDR2: GTSNPN, SVGIG (reference sequence). This CDR3 has 12 amino acids. CDR3 sequence reads: CAWSLENQPQHF. The CDR3 DNA reads TGTGCCTGGAGTTTGGAGAATCAGCCCCAGCATTTT.

In its sample, this clone was seen a few times. Here the CDR3 DNA reads TGCGCCAGCAGCCAACAGGGGACAGGCACTGAAGCTTTCTTT. Translation gives CASSQQGTGTEAFF. V and J are TRBV4-1 and TRBJ1-1; 8 bases fit TRBD1. Unmatched junction bases numbered 3, after V lost 2 bases and J lost 4 bases. The CDR3 extends over 14 amino acids. In germline, CDR1 is MGHRA, CDR2 YSYEKL.

This chain joins TRBV18 and TRBJ1-5; D is ambiguous. CDR1 and CDR2 (germline): KGHSH, LQKENI. V was pared by 3 bases and J by 8 bases, with 20 bases between. The CDR3 consists of 16 residues. CDR3 sequence reads: CASSPGGRGVFEPQHF. The CDR3, as DNA: TGTGCCAGCTCACCCGGAGGACGTGGGGTTTTTGAGCCCCAGCATTTT.

The chain uses TRBV7-9 and TRBJ1-2; no clear D gene. The CDR3 runs 13 residues. CDR1 is SEHNR and CDR2 is FQNEAQ in the germline V gene (reference sequence). The germline V and J ends were trimmed by 5 bases and 4 bases, with 11 bases remaining between them. The CDR3: CASSAGIGYGYTF. The CDR3 DNA sequence: TGTGCCAGCAGCGCGGGAATTGGCTATGGCTACACCTTC.

This sequence joins TRBV7-9 and TRBJ1-2; D is undetermined. CDR1 is SEHNR, CDR2 FQNEAQ, per germline (reference sequence). The CDR3 totals 17 residues. V gave up 4 bases and J gave up 0 bases, with 18 bases separating them. The CDR3 DNA reads as TGTGCCAGCAGCTCATGGGGATCCTTAACCTCTAACTATGGCTACACCTTC. Encoded protein: CASSSWGSLTSNYGYTF.

The rearrangement uses TRBV15 and TRBJ2-1; 10 bases map to TRBD2. Germline CDR1 is LNHNV and CDR2 is YYDKDF (reference sequence). With 0 bases clipped from V and 10 bases from J, the junction kept 6 bases outside the gene matches. This CDR3 is 15 amino acids long. The CDR3 nucleotides read TGTGCCACCAGCAGAGATCAGCTAGCGGGAGTAGAGCAGTTCTTC. Protein product: CATSRDQLAGVEQFF. The full variable domain, its missing parts supplied by reference TRBV15 and TRBJ2-1, is DAMVIQNPRYQVTQFGKPVTLSCSQTLNHNVMYWYQQKSSQAPKLLFHYYDKDFNNEADTPDNFQSRRPNTSFCFLDIRSPGLGDTAMYLCATSRDQLAGVEQFFGPGTRLTVL.

The J gene is TRBJ2-7, the V gene TRBV5-1, with D maybe TRBD1 (5 bases). The germline V gene encodes CDR1 SGHRS and CDR2 YFSETQ. V gave up 0 bases and J gave up 3 bases, with 10 bases separating them. The CDR3 length is 14 residues. CDR3: CASSLDVGVYEQYF. Written as DNA, the CDR3 is TGCGCCAGCAGCTTGGATGTAGGGGTCTACGAGCAGTACTTC. The full variable domain, rest sourced from reference TRBV5-1 and TRBJ2-7, is KAGVTQTPRYLIKTRGQQVTLSCSPISGHRSVSWYQQTPGQGLQFLFEYFSETQRNKGNFPGRFSGRQFSNSRSEMNVSTLELGDSALYLCASSLDVGVYEQYFGPGTRLTVT.

The V and J genes are TRBV29-1 and TRBJ2-1; 9 nucleotides line up with TRBD1. CDR1 is SQVTM, CDR2 ANQGSEA, per germline. This CDR3 comprises 13 residues. The J segment lost 10 bases and the V segment lost 8 bases, leaving 12 bases of the junction unmatched. The CDR3 loop is CSPWDRAGGEQFF. The DNA of the CDR3 is TGCAGCCCCTGGGACAGGGCTGGAGGGGAGCAGTTCTTC.

The V call is TRBV7-9, the J call TRBJ1-5, with D maybe TRBD1 (5 bases). CDR3 size: 16 residues. CDR1 and CDR2 from the germline V gene are SEHNR and FQNEAQ (reference sequence). Trimming left V 1 base short and J 12 bases short, with 22 bases between. The DNA for the CDR3 is TGTGCCAGCAGCTTAGAGTGGGGGGAAGCGGCAGACCTCCAGCATTTT. As protein: CASSLEWGEAADLQHF. Filled out from reference TRBV7-9 and TRBJ1-5, the complete variable domain reads DTGVSQNPRHKITKRGQNVTFRCDPISEHNRLYWYRQTLGQGPEFLTYFQNEAQLEKSRLLSDRFSAERPKGSFSTLEIQRTEQGDSAMYLCASSLEWGEAADLQHFGDGTRLSIL.

This clone appeared a single time. The chain has TRBV27 and TRBJ1-1; 10 bases are shared with TRBD1. The CDR3 covers 15 residues. The V gene's germline CDR1 is MNHEY and CDR2 SMNVEV (reference sequence). The V gene end was trimmed by 5 bases and the J gene end by 7 bases; junction bases not matched to a gene: 10. The CDR3 loop reads CASSPWTGGKGEAFF. The CDR3 bases are TGTGCCAGCAGTCCCTGGACAGGGGGAAAGGGTGAAGCTTTCTTT.

The chain employs TRBV27 and TRBJ1-1, with unresolved D. The V gene's germline CDR1 is MNHEY and CDR2 SMNVEV (reference sequence). The CDR3 has 14 amino acids. V shed 2 bases and J shed 1 base, with 8 bases lying between them. The CDR3 region is CASSLLGKNTEAFF. For the CDR3, the DNA is TGTGCCAGCAGTTTACTTGGGAAGAACACTGAAGCTTTCTTT.

This clone appeared many times. The gene calls are TRBV25-1 and TRBJ2-7, with 8 bases matching TRBD1. Germline assignment: CDR1 MGHDK and CDR2 SYGVNS. The V segment lost 8 bases and the J segment 4 bases; nucleotides outside the gene matches: 10. This CDR3 has 14 residues. The CDR3 DNA reads as TGTGCCAGCGCCGACAGGGGCGTCAAGTACGAGCAGTACTTC. This encodes CASADRGVKYEQYF.

This rearrangement joins TRBV5-1 to TRBJ1-4, with 10 bases fitting TRBD1. V lost 2 bases and J lost 6; bases outside the gene matches: 4. The CDR3 contains 15 residues. Germline V gene sequence: CDR1 SGHRS, CDR2 YFSETQ. The CDR3 region is CASSLTGTGDEKLFF. DNA for the CDR3: TGCGCCAGCAGCTTAACCGGGACAGGGGATGAAAAACTGTTTTTT.

CDR3 loop: CASSLLGGFYGYTF. DNA for the CDR3: TGTGCCAGCAGCTTATTAGGCGGATTCTATGGCTACACCTTC. The chain uses TRBV7-8 and TRBJ1-2, with D unclear. The V end lost 2 bases, the J end lost 4 bases, and 11 bases lay between the germline ends. This CDR3 contains 14 residues. Per the germline V gene, CDR1 is SGHVS and CDR2 is FQNEAQ.

The chain combines TRBV6-5 with TRBJ1-1; D remains unclear. Trimming pared 2 bases from V and 6 bases from J, leaving 10 bases between. This CDR3 region has 13 residues. Germline loops: CDR1 MNHEY, CDR2 SVGAGI. CDR3 loop: CASSYEGGAEAFF. Written as DNA, the CDR3 is TGTGCCAGCAGTTACGAGGGTGGGGCTGAAGCTTTCTTT.

This clone was seen only a few times. The chain has TRBV6-5 and TRBJ1-5; D unclear. In germline, CDR1 is MNHEY, CDR2 SVGAGI. Trimming took 6 bases from V and 4 from J, leaving 13 bases between them. The CDR3 contains 14 residues. CDR3 in DNA: TGTGCCAGCAGGCCCACGGGGAAGAATCAGCCCCAGCATTTT. It yields the protein CASRPTGKNQPQHF.

V is TRBV30 and J is TRBJ2-3; 8 bases fit TRBD2. Per the germline V gene, CDR1 is GTSNPN and CDR2 is SVGIG (reference sequence). This CDR3 region has 15 residues. V lost 0 bases, J lost 3 bases, and 5 bases stayed unmatched. As DNA, the CDR3 is TGTGCCTGGAGTGTTGCGGGGGGCGGTACAGATACGCAGTATTTT. Protein sequence: CAWSVAGGGTDTQYF.